The 4 T cell receptor beta chains given below trace back to one sample, sequenced in a study of technical replicates of blood from a few donors. Produced via immunoSEQ multiplex PCR; TCRdb's table is partial and in-frame only. In the table there are about 80,000 clones, roughly 94% of which are singletons. The sequencing sample was made of T cells isolated from PBMCs. The receptors were gathered from a human donor in good health.

This sequence joins TRBV5-4 and TRBJ2-3; D is uncertain. The length of the CDR3 is 14 residues. In germline, CDR1 is SGHNT, CDR2 YYREEE (reference sequence). V lost 1 base and J 6 bases, leaving 12 bases between the germline ends. CDR3 in DNA: TGTGCCAGCAGCTTGAATAGCCTCGGGGATACGCAGTATTTT. This translates into CASSLNSLGDTQYF.

This rearrangement joins TRBV19 to TRBJ1-2; 10 bases agree with TRBD1. CDR1 LNHDA and CDR2 SQIVND come from the germline V gene (reference sequence). V was clipped by 5 bases and J by 4 bases; unmatched bases: 4. The CDR3 sequence is 14 residues long. The chain's CDR3 is CASSGTGEGYGYTF. For the CDR3, the DNA is TGTGCCAGTAGTGGGACAGGGGAGGGCTATGGCTACACCTTC.

The chain employs TRBV29-1 and TRBJ1-2; 9 bases align to TRBD1. Germline V CDR1 and CDR2: SQVTM, ANQGSEA. The V gene end was trimmed by 7 bases and the J gene end by 4 bases; junction bases not matched to a gene: 13. This CDR3 contains 15 residues. CDR3 in DNA: TGCAGCGCCCCGGGACAGGGACCCTTCCCCTATGGCTACACCTTC. Amino acids: CSAPGQGPFPYGYTF.

The chain joins TRBV1 to TRBJ1-2; the tabulated D call, TRBD1, remains unverified against the DNA. TRBV1 is flagged as a pseudogene. The CDR3 covers 17 residues. The CDR3 reads CTSSQDRTKTENYGYTF. In DNA, the CDR3 is TGCACCAGCAGCCAAGATAGGACCAAGACAGAAAACTATGGCTACACCTTC.